This entry lists 29 T cell receptor beta chains sequenced from one sample in a study of patients and donors after allogeneic stem cell transplantation. Using its own MiXCR run on the RT-PCR reads, TCRdb lists one record per CDR3 protein. Here the sample spans roughly 960,000 distinct CDR3 sequences, about a sixth being singletons. The specimen was blood, either unsorted or a sorted T cell fraction (not recorded which). The receptors were sampled from a human donor who was either an allogeneic HSCT recipient or a stem cell or donor lymphocyte infusion donor (not recorded which). It is not recorded whose cells these are; they may come from a transplant donor.

This chain links TRBV20-1 with TRBJ2-3; D ambiguous. Trimming took off 3 bases at V and 1 base at J, with 11 bases between the two ends. Germline-derived CDR1 and CDR2 are DFQATT and SNEGSKA (reference sequence). This CDR3 contains 14 residues. The CDR3 loop reads CSARMGLGTDTQYF. CDR3 nucleotide sequence: TGCAGTGCTAGGATGGGATTGGGCACAGATACGCAGTATTTT.

This clonotype showed up many times. This chain joins TRBV12-3 or TRBV12-4 and TRBJ2-7; the D gene could be TRBD1 or TRBD2 (5 bases each). The CDR3 runs to 13 residues. Trimming took off 6 bases at V and 2 bases at J, with 11 bases between the two ends. This chain's CDR3 is CASRTGTTYEQYF. In nucleotides, the CDR3 is TGTGCCAGCAGGACCGGGACCACCTACGAGCAGTACTTC.

This clonotype showed up just a few times. This chain links TRBV4-1 with TRBJ2-7, with 11 bases identical to TRBD1. Trimming took 0 bases from V and 6 from J; bases not matched to a gene: 4. The germline gives CDR1 MGHRA, CDR2 YSYEKL. The CDR3 has 15 residues. The CDR3 here is CASSQDEDRGREQYF. The CDR3 bases are TGCGCCAGCAGCCAAGATGAGGACAGGGGGCGCGAGCAGTACTTC.

This clonotype was counted only a few times. The chain employs TRBV5-1 and TRBJ2-7; D might be TRBD2 (7 bases). CDR1 is SGHRS, CDR2 YFSETQ, per germline. The CDR3 is 15 amino acids. Trimming cost V 0 bases and J 5 bases, with 15 bases left between them. This CDR3 reads CASSLEQGGRNEQYF. CDR3 nucleotides: TGCGCCAGCAGCTTGGAACAGGGCGGGAGAAACGAGCAGTACTTC.

This clonotype has ten or more counts. V usage is TRBV29-1 and J usage is TRBJ1-5; D not resolved. The CDR3 spans 10 residues. Per germline, CDR1 SQVTM and CDR2 ANQGSEA. The germline V and J ends were trimmed by 4 bases and 7 bases, with 5 bases remaining between them. The CDR3 nucleotides read TGCAGCGTTGGAGGGCAGCCCCAGCATTTT. This codes for CSVGGQPQHF.

About this clonotype: At one boundary the junction diverges from the germline segment, which might be a read error. The chain carries TRBV11-3 and TRBJ2-1, with D possibly matching TRBD2 (6 bases). Germline V gene data show CDR1 as SGHNT and CDR2 as YENEEA. The CDR3 totals 12 residues. The CDR3 DNA reads TGTGCCAGCCGGGACTCCCACAATGAGCAGTTCTTC. It translates to CASRDSHNEQFF.

The V gene is TRBV4-1, the J gene TRBJ2-3, with 9 bases fitting TRBD1. J gave up 2 bases and V 6 bases, and 6 bases lay outside the gene matches. Germline V gene sequence: CDR1 MGHRA, CDR2 YSYEKL. The CDR3 runs to 15 residues. In DNA, the CDR3 is TGCGCCAGCAGTCAACAGGGGGCTACCACAGATACGCAGTATTTT. This gives the protein CASSQQGATTDTQYF.

The chain couples TRBV6-1 to TRBJ2-1, with 8 bases identical to TRBD1. With V trimmed by 6 bases and J by 2 bases, 6 bases remained unmatched. In germline, CDR1 is MNHNS, CDR2 SASEGT. The CDR3 covers 15 residues. CDR3 amino acids: CASSGGTGAYNEQFF. CDR3 sequence (DNA): TGTGCCAGCAGCGGAGGGACAGGAGCCTACAATGAGCAGTTCTTC.

This clonotype turned up a few times. The V and J genes are TRBV29-1 and TRBJ2-6, with no clear D. The CDR3 has 13 residues. The germline CDR1 and CDR2 sequences are SQVTM and ANQGSEA. CDR3 in DNA: TGCAGTGCCTGGAGCTCTGGGGCCAACGTCCTGACTTTC. It codes for CSAWSSGANVLTF.

The chain has TRBV20-1 and TRBJ1-1; D possibly corresponds to TRBD1 (5 bases). CDR1 DFQATT and CDR2 SNEGSKA come from the germline V gene (reference sequence). The V end lost 5 bases, the J end lost 7 bases, and 17 bases lay between the germline ends. The CDR3 consists of 13 residues. This chain's CDR3 is CSASKNGGNEAFF. CDR3 sequence (DNA): TGCAGTGCTTCTAAGAATGGGGGGAATGAAGCTTTCTTT.

The chain carries TRBV5-1 and TRBJ2-3; the D gene is possibly TRBD2 (5 bases). Germline CDR1 reads SGHRS; CDR2 reads YFSETQ. The CDR3 has 14 residues. The ends were cut back, 3 bases at V and 6 bases at J, with 14 bases in the middle. CDR3 sequence reads: CASSSEGPWDTQYF. Here the CDR3 DNA reads TGCGCCAGCAGCTCTGAGGGCCCGTGGGATACGCAGTATTTT.

This clonotype showed up many times. The chain couples TRBV24-1 to TRBJ2-7; D unresolved. Trimming left V 1 base short and J 5 bases short, with 8 bases between. CDR1 and CDR2 from the germline V gene are KGHDR and SFDVKD. The CDR3 sequence is 13 residues long. The CDR3 coding sequence is TGTGCCACCAGTGATTTTTTGGGAAACGAGCAGTACTTC. Translation: CATSDFLGNEQYF.

V is TRBV27 and J is TRBJ1-1; D is possibly TRBD1 (6 bases). V lost 0 bases, J lost 8 bases, and 19 bases lay in between. CDR3 length equals 16 residues. Per the germline V gene, CDR1 is MNHEY and CDR2 is SMNVEV (reference sequence). CDR3 sequence: CASSLSSLGGAIEAFF. The CDR3, as DNA: TGTGCCAGCAGTTTATCGTCTCTAGGGGGGGCCATAGAAGCTTTCTTT.

This chain connects TRBV11-2 to TRBJ2-2; 10 bases are shared with TRBD2. The CDR3 has 16 residues. The germline V gene has CDR1 SGHAT and CDR2 FQNNGV. The trim removed 5 bases at V and 3 bases at J, leaving 6 bases unmatched. DNA of the CDR3: TGTGCCAGCAGCCCCCAACTAGCGGGACACACCGGGGAGCTGTTTTTT. This sequence encodes CASSPQLAGHTGELFF. Full variable domain (remainder filled in from reference TRBV11-2 and TRBJ2-2): EAGVAQSPRYKIIEKRQSVAFWCNPISGHATLYWYQQILGQGPKLLIQFQNNGVVDDSQLPKDRFSAERLKGVDSTLKIQPAKLEDSAVYLCASSPQLAGHTGELFFGEGSRLTVL.

This clonotype was counted many times. The V call is TRBV6-2 or TRBV6-3, the J call TRBJ2-3; weak D call: TRBD2 (6 bases). The CDR3 spans 14 residues. CDR1 and CDR2 from the germline V gene are MNHEY and SVGEGT. V lost 7 bases to trimming and J lost 2 bases, with 13 bases between them. CDR3 DNA sequence: TGTGCCAGCAAAGGGAGGACGAACACAGATACGCAGTATTTT. It encodes CASKGRTNTDTQYF.

The rearrangement joins TRBV7-8 to TRBJ2-5; perhaps TRBD1 as D (6 bases). Looked up from germline, CDR1 is SGHVS and CDR2 is FQNEAQ. The CDR3 loop spans 14 amino acids. Trimming took 1 base from V and 7 from J, leaving 13 bases between them. CDR3 amino acids: CASSLGRGGGTQYF. The CDR3 nucleotides read TGTGCCAGCAGCTTAGGCAGGGGTGGCGGGACCCAGTACTTC.

CDR3 bases: TGTGCCAGCAGAGCCCGGGAGGTGCACACTGAAGCTTTCTTT. It codes for CASRAREVHTEAFF. This chain uses TRBV6-1 with TRBJ1-1; D not resolved. The CDR3 extends over 14 amino acids. CDR1 is MNHNS, CDR2 SASEGT, per germline. V shed 6 bases and J shed 3 bases, with 14 bases lying between them.

This clonotype was detected a few times. The V and J genes are TRBV11-2 and TRBJ2-1, with 11 bases matching TRBD2. J lost 3 bases, V lost 7 bases, and 8 bases had no gene match. The length of the CDR3 is 16 residues. CDR1 SGHAT and CDR2 FQNNGV come from the germline V gene. CDR3 nucleotides: TGTGCCAGCACCGGTGGCGGGACTAGCGGCTACAATGAGCAGTTCTTC. It specifies CASTGGGTSGYNEQFF.

V and J are TRBV6-1 and TRBJ2-2; D uncertain. The V end was cut by 7 bases, the J end by 6 bases, with 9 bases between. Germline assignment: CDR1 MNHNS and CDR2 SASEGT. This CDR3 is 12 amino acids long. The CDR3 loop reads CASILGAGELFF. CDR3 sequence (DNA): TGTGCCAGCATACTGGGCGCCGGGGAGCTGTTTTTT.

V and J are TRBV7-6 and TRBJ2-1; a weak D match, TRBD2 (6 bases). The ends were cut back, 5 bases at V and 4 bases at J, with 18 bases in the middle. The CDR3 has 16 residues. Germline V lookup: CDR1 SGHVS, CDR2 FNYEAQ. CDR3 region: CASSSLWEARYNEQFF. The CDR3 DNA sequence: TGTGCCAGCAGCAGTTTATGGGAGGCCAGGTACAATGAGCAGTTCTTC.

The chain joins TRBV18 to TRBJ2-1; D not certain. CDR1 KGHSH and CDR2 LQKENI come from the germline V gene. The CDR3 contains 14 residues. The V gene lost 3 bases and the J gene lost 8 bases, with 14 bases spanning the gap. The CDR3 protein is CASSPGRPGHEQFF. CDR3 DNA sequence: TGTGCCAGCTCACCTGGCCGTCCGGGTCATGAGCAGTTCTTC.

The gene calls are TRBV4-1 and TRBJ1-6; TRBD1 is a possible D gene (6 bases). Germline V gene data show CDR1 as MGHRA and CDR2 as YSYEKL. Trimming took 2 bases from V and 10 from J, leaving 18 bases between them. The CDR3 is 16 amino acids. In nucleotides, the CDR3 is TGCGCCAGCAGCCAACCTTATGGACAGAGTAACTCACCCCTCCACTTT. It yields the protein CASSQPYGQSNSPLHF.

The V and J genes are TRBV29-1 and TRBJ2-7; D is possibly TRBD1 (6 bases). This CDR3 has 15 residues. CDR1 is SQVTM and CDR2 is ANQGSEA in the germline V gene. V dropped 4 bases and J dropped 1 base, with 17 bases sitting between them. CDR3 sequence (DNA): TGCAGCGTTGTCCCCGGGACATCCTTTTCCTACGAGCAGTACTTC. It codes for CSVVPGTSFSYEQYF.

The J gene is TRBJ1-6, the V gene TRBV18; D is unresolved. The V end lost 1 base, the J end lost 8 bases, and 3 bases lay between the germline ends. Germline V gene sequence: CDR1 KGHSH, CDR2 LQKENI. This CDR3 contains 12 residues. In DNA form, the CDR3 reads TGTGCCAGCTCACCACGTTATTCACCCCTCCACTTT. This translates into CASSPRYSPLHF.

The chain is built from TRBV18 and TRBJ2-7; 8 nucleotides agree with TRBD1. The length of the CDR3 is 15 residues. The germline V gene encodes CDR1 KGHSH and CDR2 LQKENI. V lost 3 bases to trimming and J lost 4 bases; unmatched junction nucleotides: 8. The CDR3 nucleotides read TGTGCCAGCTCACCGCGACAGGGGTTTGGATACGAGCAGTACTTC. Amino acids: CASSPRQGFGYEQYF.

This clonotype was picked up a small number of times. The chain is built from TRBV7-2 and TRBJ2-4; 8 bases line up with TRBD1. The CDR3 sequence is 14 residues long. CDR1 is SGHTA, CDR2 FQGNSA, per germline. V lost 5 bases and J lost 7; bases outside the gene matches: 7. In DNA, the CDR3 is TGTGCCAGCAGCCCCGGACAGGGATTCAACATTCAGTACTTC. It encodes CASSPGQGFNIQYF.

The chain recombines TRBV6-1 with TRBJ2-7; 8 bases align to TRBD1. V dropped 4 bases and J dropped 4; count of bases not matched to a gene: 9. The CDR3 contains 15 residues. Germline V gives CDR1 MNHNS, CDR2 SASEGT. The CDR3 DNA follows: TGTGCCAGCAGTGGCGTGCGACAGGGGCCGTACGAGCAGTACTTC. This translates into CASSGVRQGPYEQYF.

The chain has TRBV29-1 and TRBJ2-3; D is undetermined. Germline CDR1 reads SQVTM; CDR2 reads ANQGSEA. The germline V and J ends were trimmed by 3 bases and 2 bases, with 9 bases remaining between them. This CDR3 has 13 residues. CDR3 sequence: CSVELTFTDTQYF. CDR3 nucleotide sequence: TGCAGCGTTGAGTTGACGTTCACAGATACGCAGTATTTT.

The rearrangement links TRBV5-1 to TRBJ2-7; possibly TRBD2 for D (6 bases). Germline assignment: CDR1 SGHRS and CDR2 YFSETQ. Trimming took off 4 bases at V and 3 bases at J, with 14 bases between the two ends. The CDR3 has 14 residues. This CDR3 is CASSHLWGDYEQYF. The CDR3 DNA follows: TGCGCCAGCAGCCATTTATGGGGGGACTACGAGCAGTACTTC.